This T cell receptor beta chain was identified during a study of CD8 T cells in Susac syndrome. The trim removed 0 bases at V and 3 bases at J, leaving 2 bases unmatched. CDR1 is SGHDT, CDR2 YYEEEE, per germline. The CDR3 consists of 14 residues. Reverse transcription used about 0.5 to 1 ug RNA and random hexamers. Multiplex PCR with immunoSEQ amplified the TCR beta CDR3 across 54 Vbeta and 13 Jbeta. TCRdb itself ran the immunoSEQ multiplex PCR reads through MiXCR, one entry per CDR3 protein. In the table there are about 120,000 distinct CDR3 sequences, just under 95% of which are singletons. The authors carried out high-throughput sequencing of TCR beta. They applied it to CD8+ and CD4+ T cells obtained from blood. Healthy donors acted as controls, with matching for age and sex.

The sample consisted of CD8+ T cells from PBMCs. The rearrangement joins TRBV5-6 to TRBJ2-7, with TRBD1 identical over 8 bases. The TCR was taken from a human donor in good health. The chain's CDR3 is CASSLAGGIYEQYF. CDR3 nucleotides: TGTGCCAGCAGCTTGGCAGGGGGCATCTACGAGCAGTACTTC.